This T cell receptor (beta chain) was found in a study of T cell repertoires in ileal Crohn's disease. Turning to the study itself: Operated complications were stricturing disease (about 60%) and penetrating disease (approximately 39%). About half of patients got postoperative therapy: about a dozen thiopurines, around 19 anti-TNF. Findings of the study overall: All patients with clonality above 26.8% had endoscopic recurrence. Sorted CD8 T cells held more high-frequency clones than CD4.

The trim removed 5 bases at V and 7 bases at J, leaving 13 bases unmatched. This CDR3 comprises 16 residues. CDR1 and CDR2 (germline): MDHEN, SYDVKM. Assay: immunoSEQ multiplex PCR; the TCRdb copy retains only in-frame clones and omits some. The sample consists of a few thousand clones, 80% to 90% of them appearing once. Comment on this clone: The antigen remains unidentified.

This receptor was obtained from an adult with Crohn's disease. What was sequenced was ileal tissue. The chain carries TRBV28 and TRBJ1-4; 7 positions match TRBD1. The CDR3 here is CASSPPTGDWAEKLFF. The CDR3 DNA is TGTGCCAGCAGTCCTCCTACAGGGGATTGGGCTGAAAAACTGTTTTTT.